The T cell receptor beta chain described here comes from a study of shared clonotypes between healthy human individuals. About the research overall: Three plates each covered CD4 naive and memory; CD8 naive two, CD8 memory one. Whole-study findings and limits: When naive CD4 clonotypes were compared across several donors, 4% to 6.5% were shared. Clonotype sharing across donors was expected to vary with sequencing depth.

For this clone: Antigen: not known.

Assay runs were performed at deep level. Libraries were prepared by immunoSEQ multiplex PCR; TCRdb keeps only in-frame clonotypes and omits some of them. Among around 690,000 clones listed, 80% to 95% were seen once. The CDR3 extends over 15 amino acids. Trimming left V 1 base short and J 1 base short, with 8 bases between. Germline CDR1 and CDR2: MDHEN and SYDVKM. The sequence derives from a man aged 18-30 years in good health. Some clones in this sample may be carry-over from other donors' samples. The chain joins TRBV28 to TRBJ1-5, with D possibly matching TRBD1 (6 bases). Source material: memory CD8+ T cells from PBMCs. Specified subset: CD45RO+ cells pooled with CCR7-negative TemRA cells. CDR3 residues: CASSLYRESNQPQHF. CDR3 sequence (DNA): TGTGCCAGCAGTTTATACAGGGAAAGCAATCAGCCCCAGCATTTT.